The 20 T cell receptor beta chains in this list originate from one sample, sequenced in a study of shared clonotypes between healthy human individuals. Libraries were prepared by immunoSEQ multiplex PCR; TCRdb keeps only in-frame clonotypes and omits some of them. The sample lists some 2,000,000 clones; 85% to 95% were seen once. Sequencing used naive CD4+ T cells sorted from blood. Subset described: CD45RA+ positively selected. The receptors were sampled from a man younger than 30 in good health.

The gene calls are TRBV7-9 and TRBJ2-1, with no clear D. Trimming stripped 2 bases from V and 1 base from J, with 6 bases between. The CDR3 consists of 14 residues. In germline, CDR1 is SEHNR, CDR2 FQNEAQ (reference sequence). Here the CDR3 reads CASSLHGSYNEQFF. The CDR3 DNA sequence: TGTGCCAGCAGCTTACACGGTTCCTACAATGAGCAGTTCTTC.

The chain couples TRBV11-2 to TRBJ1-2, with TRBD1 identical over 7 bases. The trim removed 5 bases at V and 7 bases at J, leaving 7 bases unmatched. CDR1 is SGHAT and CDR2 is FQNNGV in the germline V gene. The CDR3 totals 13 residues. DNA for the CDR3: TGTGCCAGCAGCCCGACAGGGTTGGGTGGCTACACCTTC. Its translation is CASSPTGLGGYTF.

The J gene is TRBJ2-5, the V gene TRBV20-1; no firm D call. Germline V gives CDR1 DFQATT, CDR2 SNEGSKA (reference sequence). The length of the CDR3 is 11 residues. Trimming took off 7 bases at V and 5 bases at J, with 11 bases between the two ends. The CDR3 sequence is CSGLDRETQYF. Here the CDR3 DNA reads TGCAGTGGGCTAGACCGGGAGACCCAGTACTTC.

This clone was detected only once. V and J are TRBV4-1 and TRBJ2-5; D perhaps matches TRBD1 (6 bases). Per the germline V gene, CDR1 is MGHRA and CDR2 is YSYEKL. The V and J ends lost 1 base and 2 bases respectively, with 11 bases between them. The length of the CDR3 is 15 residues. The CDR3 DNA is TGCGCCAGCAGCCAAGTTGGGACACAGCAAGAGACCCAGTACTTC. As protein: CASSQVGTQQETQYF.

For this clone: The junction differs from germline at one of its ends, possibly a read error. The chain uses TRBV18 and TRBJ2-2, with D unclear. In germline, CDR1 is KGHSH, CDR2 LQKENI. CDR3 length: 14 amino acids. Here the CDR3 reads CASSPLGGPGELFF. The CDR3 nucleotides read TGTGCAAGCTCACCTTTAGGCGGTCCGGGGGAGCTGTTTTTT.

This clone was counted only a few times. The chain uses TRBV6-1 and TRBJ1-6; no reliable D call. Germline V gene lookup returns CDR1 MNHNS and CDR2 SASEGT. This CDR3 has 17 amino acids. The V end lost 1 base, the J end lost 7 bases, and 17 bases lay between the germline ends. The CDR3 spells CASSEGRGGSTNSPLHF. The CDR3 nucleotides are TGTGCCAGCAGTGAAGGTAGAGGCGGCAGCACGAATTCACCCCTCCACTTT.

Of note for this clone: The same CDR3 is also encoded by other DNA sequences in this sample. The V call is TRBV7-2, the J call TRBJ2-2; D is tentatively TRBD1 or TRBD2 (5 bases each). The germline V and J ends were trimmed by 0 bases and 4 bases, with 6 bases remaining between them. The CDR3 consists of 14 residues. CDR1 and CDR2 (germline): SGHTA, FQGNSA. The CDR3 loop reads CASSLAGTTGELFF. The CDR3, as DNA: TGTGCCAGCAGCTTAGCAGGGACCACCGGGGAGCTGTTTTTT.

J is TRBJ1-5 and V is TRBV6-1; D is possibly TRBD1 (5 bases). Trimming pared 4 bases from V and 4 bases from J, leaving 20 bases between. Per germline, CDR1 MNHNS and CDR2 SASEGT. CDR3 length equals 17 residues. This chain's CDR3 is CASSAAWTWEGNQPQHF. CDR3 bases: TGTGCCAGCAGTGCAGCTTGGACCTGGGAGGGGAATCAGCCCCAGCATTTT.

The chain is built from TRBV11-3 and TRBJ2-2; a weak D match, TRBD1 (6 bases). This CDR3 is built from 14 residues. Per germline, CDR1 SGHNT and CDR2 YENEEA. Trimming cost V 0 bases and J 7 bases, with 9 bases left between them. CDR3 DNA: TGTGCCAGCAGCTTAGATGGGACAAACGGGGAGCTGTTTTTT. This encodes CASSLDGTNGELFF. The variable domain in full, with the rest retrieved from reference TRBV11-3 and TRBJ2-2, is EAGVVQSPRYKIIEKKQPVAFWCNPISGHNTLYWYLQNLGQGPELLIRYENEEAVDDSQLPKDRFSAERLKGVDSTLKIQPAELGDSAVYLCASSLDGTNGELFFGEGSRLTVL.

The genes are TRBV11-2 and TRBJ1-3; D is ambiguous. Trimming cost V 1 base and J 4 bases, with 11 bases left between them. This CDR3 comprises 15 residues. CDR1 SGHAT and CDR2 FQNNGV come from the germline V gene. The CDR3 loop reads CASSLGRISGNTIYF. CDR3 DNA: TGTGCCAGCAGCTTAGGAAGGATATCCGGAAACACCATATATTTT.

As to this clone: The same CDR3 also results from other DNA sequences found in this sample. The chain couples TRBV4-2 to TRBJ1-3, with D maybe TRBD1 (5 bases). This CDR3 has 15 amino acids. The germline CDR1 and CDR2 sequences are LGHNA and YNFKEQ. The germline V and J ends were trimmed by 0 bases and 0 bases, with 6 bases remaining between them. The CDR3 loop reads CASSQDRGSGNTIYF. The CDR3 bases are TGTGCCAGCAGCCAAGATAGGGGCTCTGGAAACACCATATATTTT.

This clone was detected only once. The rearrangement uses TRBV10-3 and TRBJ2-2; 10 nucleotides line up with TRBD2. Germline V gene data show CDR1 as ENHRY and CDR2 as SYGVKD. The ends lost 6 bases at V and 3 bases at J; junction bases unmatched: 4. The CDR3 contains 15 residues. CDR3: CAIRSGRGDTGELFF. CDR3 DNA sequence: TGTGCCATCAGGAGCGGGAGGGGAGACACCGGGGAGCTGTTTTTT.

The J gene is TRBJ1-1, the V gene TRBV7-9, with TRBD1 matching over 8 bases. Germline lookup yields CDR1 SEHNR and CDR2 FQNEAQ (reference sequence). V trimming: 6 bases; J trimming: 0 bases; junction bases outside the gene matches: 6. The CDR3 totals 15 residues. CDR3 region: CASSGDRTMNTEAFF. The CDR3 DNA reads as TGTGCCAGCAGTGGGGACAGGACCATGAACACTGAAGCTTTCTTT.

The chain carries TRBV5-1 and TRBJ2-7; tentative D call: TRBD1 (6 bases). Between the trimmed V and J ends, which lost 7 bases and 3 bases, there was a span of 17 bases. Looked up from germline, CDR1 is SGHRS and CDR2 is YFSETQ. The CDR3 totals 14 residues. The CDR3 protein is CASSRAGTNYEQYF. Here the CDR3 DNA reads TGCGCCAGCTCCCGGGCCGGGACAAACTACGAGCAGTACTTC.

The V call is TRBV6-1, the J call TRBJ1-1; D perhaps matches TRBD1 (6 bases). The CDR3 spans 14 residues. Looked up from germline, CDR1 is MNHNS and CDR2 is SASEGT. V lost 8 bases and J 7 bases, leaving 20 bases between the germline ends. The CDR3 DNA sequence: TGTGCCAGCCCCGGTAGCCCAGGGGAACATGAAGCTTTCTTT. Amino acids: CASPGSPGEHEAFF.

The rearrangement uses TRBV7-9 and TRBJ2-3; 16 positions match TRBD2. The CDR3 covers 19 residues. V shed 5 bases and J 1 base; nucleotides not matched to a gene: 9. Germline loops: CDR1 SEHNR, CDR2 FQNEAQ (reference sequence). The CDR3 loop is CASSQPGTSGRARTDTQYF. The CDR3 bases are TGTGCCAGCAGCCAACCCGGGACTAGCGGGAGGGCCCGCACAGATACGCAGTATTTT.

V usage is TRBV7-9 and J usage is TRBJ1-4; D not resolved. CDR1 is SEHNR and CDR2 is FQNEAQ in the germline V gene (reference sequence). V lost 3 bases and J 7 bases, leaving 12 bases between the germline ends. The CDR3 has 14 residues. The CDR3 DNA reads as TGTGCCAGCAGCTTTCAAGGGCAAACTGAAAAACTGTTTTTT. It is translated as CASSFQGQTEKLFF.

Turning to this clone: Other DNA sequences in this specimen translate into the identical CDR3. The V gene is TRBV29-1, the J gene TRBJ1-2, with D hard to call. This CDR3 has 9 amino acids. From germline, CDR1 is SQVTM and CDR2 ANQGSEA. V gave up 0 bases and J gave up 8 bases, with 1 base separating them. The CDR3 DNA follows: TGCAGCGTTGAAGAAGGCTACACCTTC. As protein: CSVEEGYTF. Using reference TRBV29-1 and TRBJ1-2 for the parts outside the CDR3, the full variable domain is SAVISQKPSRDICQRGTSLTIQCQVDSQVTMMFWYRQQPGQSLTLIATANQGSEATYESGFVIDKFPISRPNLTFSTLTVSNMSPEDSSIYLCSVEEGYTFGSGTRLTVV.

V is TRBV13 and J is TRBJ2-3; D might be TRBD1 or TRBD2, each matching 6 bases. V lost 5 bases and J 2 bases, leaving 23 bases between the germline ends. CDR3 length: 18 amino acids. Germline CDR1 PRHDT, CDR2 FYEKMQ (reference sequence). CDR3 in amino acids: CASSLRGTGGATTDTQYF. CDR3 DNA: TGTGCCAGCAGCCTAAGGGGGACTGGCGGGGCGACCACAGATACGCAGTATTTT.

This clone has just a few counts. The identical CDR3 is also encoded by other nucleotide sequences in the sample. CDR3 region: CASSQAPSGPNTGELFF. The CDR3 nucleotides read TGCGCCAGCAGCCAAGCTCCTAGCGGGCCGAACACCGGGGAGCTGTTTTTT. This rearrangement joins TRBV4-3 to TRBJ2-2, with TRBD2 identical over 8 bases. Looked up from germline, CDR1 is LGHNA and CDR2 is YSLEER. The CDR3 runs to 17 residues. Trimming took 1 base from V and 0 from J; bases not matched to a gene: 4.